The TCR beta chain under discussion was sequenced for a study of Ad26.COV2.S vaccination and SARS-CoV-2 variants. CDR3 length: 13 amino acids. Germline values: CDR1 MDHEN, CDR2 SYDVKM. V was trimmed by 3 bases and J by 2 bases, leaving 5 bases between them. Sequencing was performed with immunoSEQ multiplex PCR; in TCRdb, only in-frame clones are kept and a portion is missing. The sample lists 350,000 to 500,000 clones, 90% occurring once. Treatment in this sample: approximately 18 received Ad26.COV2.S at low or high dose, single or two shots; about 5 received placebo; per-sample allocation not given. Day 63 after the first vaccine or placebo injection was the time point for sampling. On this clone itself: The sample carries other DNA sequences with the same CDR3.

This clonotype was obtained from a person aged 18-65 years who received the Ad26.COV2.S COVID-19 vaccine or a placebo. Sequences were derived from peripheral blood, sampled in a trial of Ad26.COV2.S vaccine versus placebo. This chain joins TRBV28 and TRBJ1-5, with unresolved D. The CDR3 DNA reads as TGTGCCAGCAGTTTGCTCGGCAATCAGCCCCAGCATTTT. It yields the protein CASSLLGNQPQHF. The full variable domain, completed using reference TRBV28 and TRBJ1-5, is DVKVTQSSRYLVKRTGEKVFLECVQDMDHENMFWYRQDPGLGLRLIYFSYDVKMKEKGDIPEGYSVSREKKERFSLILESASTNQTSMYLCASSLLGNQPQHFGDGTRLSIL.